What follows describes a single T cell receptor beta chain. This receptor's antigen is unknown. Base-call qualities are not available, and no considerably larger clone is one nucleotide away. The data belong to a study of shared clonotypes between healthy human individuals (TCRdb year 2020). For the wider study: The cohort comprised a couple of women and a few men aged 18 to 49 years. The study deeply sequenced blood TCR repertoires of several healthy adults to estimate repertoire size and the extent of clonotype sharing between individuals. To increase sequencing depth and limit assay-specific biases, TCR repertoire library preparation and sequencing were carried out by different laboratories using diverse techniques. Leukapheresis yielded between about 0.8 and 9.5 billion PBMCs per donor. For each donor, CD4 naive and CD4 memory were each given three plates, CD8 naive was given two plates, and CD8 memory was given one plate. The investigation overall reported the following: Pairwise subsampling indicated that sequencing depth was expected to affect the degree of clonotype sharing among donors. The small number of donors limited the genetic and exposure-history diversity represented. Higher generation probabilities were observed for clonotypes shared by all four sorted-subset donors than for non-shared clonotypes. Naive subsets generally had larger estimated clonotype richness than memory subsets. Sampling was restricted to blood, and TCR repertoires in tissues likely differ from the TCR repertoires found in blood. Approximately 5% of naive CD4, 3.5% of naive CD8, roughly 2.4% of memory CD4, and 0.4% of memory CD8 clonotypes were shared across a few donors. Rarefaction of sorted-subset datasets indicated incomplete sequencing despite the large sequencing depth.

CD8 naive samples consisted of CD45RO-negative cells that were positively selected for CCR7, yielding a CD45RA+CCR7+ population without TemRA cells. The donors were healthy, HIV-negative adults who had no recently reported acute infections or vaccinations. All donors were Caucasian adults living in Nashville, Tennessee, USA. Blood was collected by leukapheresis, and PBMCs were isolated by Ficoll-Histopaque density gradient centrifugation and then cryopreserved in liquid nitrogen vapor phase. Analytical flow cytometry was used to check the purity and quantity of every magnetically sorted T cell population. Each sorted fraction had its genomic DNA isolated and then quantified by UV absorbance on a Nanodrop 2000c. Using the deep immunoSEQ assay, multiplex PCR amplified TCR CDR3 regions from genomic DNA. Extracted genomic DNA from each cell subset was spread evenly across all wells of several immunoSEQ 96-well plates, with each plate serving as a replicate. Each replicate PCR for sorted subsets received roughly 0.2 ug genomic DNA, equal to roughly 29,000 T cell genomes. The purified libraries were quantified using a Qubit 3.0 fluorometer, sized with a Bioanalyzer 2100, and then quantified again using the KAPA Library Quantification kit. Each immunoSEQ 96-well plate was sequenced on its own single-read 150-cycle Illumina NextSeq 550 flow cell. In the paper's pipeline: Because only junctional sequences without quality scores were contained in the immunoSEQ output, filtering matching that applied to full-length reads could not be performed. To assign V/J genes and CDR3, sequences were annotated using PyIR, a Python wrapper for IgBLAST v1.9, with IMGT germline references. Reads with weak V/J assignments (E-value above 1e-6), missing CDR3, stop codons, out-of-frame junctions, or ambiguous translated residues were removed. V3J clonotypes were defined as sequences sharing an identical inferred V gene, J gene, and CDR3 amino acid sequence. Percentage overlap between repertoires was computed as shared unique clonotypes divided by the size of the smaller repertoire. RTK rarefaction, the Chao1 estimator, and Recon v2.1 estimates of unobserved clonotypes were used to assess repertoire richness. Generation probabilities were computed with OLGA for all TCRbeta clonotypes obtained by the gDNA method from several donors. TCRdb took this table from immuneACCESS and kept in-frame rearrangements with V and J called. Such tables lack part of the clones; where checked against another copy, unresolved V genes explain under half of the gap, and the rest is unexplained. D and trimming were read from the DNA, whereas the V and J calls and clone size are those reported in that table. The sample includes 1.5 million to 2.5 million clones, with approximately 94% observed a single time. The ten largest clones capture roughly 1.2% of the sample.

The CDR3 runs 17 residues from the cysteine to the phenylalanine. The only DNA kept is the CDR3, 51 bases in frame from the first base. According to the germline V gene (reference sequence), CDR1 reads SEHNR and CDR2 reads FQNEAQ. V is cut by 4 bases and J by 0 bases, and the space between the germline ends is 16 bases. Recombination linked TRBV7-9 to TRBJ1-3; the D gene is possibly TRBD1, with 6 bases matching. The clonotype comes from a man between 18 and 35 years old in good health. Sequences were obtained from naive CD8+ T cells sorted from blood. The label giving this sample's cell subset or site can be read as: CD45RA+CCR7+. At the DNA level, the sequence is TGTGCCAGCAGCTCCAAAACAGGGCCGAGCTCTGGAAACACCATATATTTT. Its translation reads: CASSSKTGPSSGNTIYF.